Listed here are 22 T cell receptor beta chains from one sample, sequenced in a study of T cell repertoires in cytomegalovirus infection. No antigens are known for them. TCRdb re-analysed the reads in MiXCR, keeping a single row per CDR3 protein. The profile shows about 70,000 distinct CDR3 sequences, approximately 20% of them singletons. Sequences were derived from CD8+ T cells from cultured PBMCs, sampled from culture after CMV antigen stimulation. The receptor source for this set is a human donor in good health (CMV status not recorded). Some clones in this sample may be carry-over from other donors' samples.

CDR3 sequence reads: CATWEEGQGGGYYGYTF. The CDR3 DNA is TGTGCCACCTGGGAAGAGGGACAGGGAGGGGGGTACTATGGCTACACCTTC. The J gene is TRBJ1-2, the V gene TRBV6-6; 9 bases line up with TRBD1. The length of the CDR3 is 17 residues. J lost 3 bases, V lost 10 bases, and 18 bases had no gene match. CDR1 is MNHNY, CDR2 SVGAGI, per germline (reference sequence).

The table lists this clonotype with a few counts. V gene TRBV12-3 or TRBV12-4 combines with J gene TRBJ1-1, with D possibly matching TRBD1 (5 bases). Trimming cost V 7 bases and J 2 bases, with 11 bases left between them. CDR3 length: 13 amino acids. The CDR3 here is CASINQGNTEAFF. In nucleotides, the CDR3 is TGTGCCAGCATTAACCAGGGAAACACTGAAGCTTTCTTT.

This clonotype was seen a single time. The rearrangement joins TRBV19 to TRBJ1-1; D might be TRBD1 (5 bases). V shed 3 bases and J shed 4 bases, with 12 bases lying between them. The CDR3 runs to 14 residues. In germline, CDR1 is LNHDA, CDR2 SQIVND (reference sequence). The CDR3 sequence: CASSIDLGGTEAFF. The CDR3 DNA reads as TGTGCCAGTAGTATCGACCTTGGGGGCACTGAAGCTTTCTTT.

The CDR3 coding sequence is TGCGCCAGCAGCCAAGATGCTGGGAACGGCTATGGCTACACCTTC. This codes for CASSQDAGNGYGYTF. The chain recombines TRBV4-1 with TRBJ1-2; D is ambiguous. The CDR3 has 15 residues. Trimming pared 0 bases from V and 4 bases from J, leaving 12 bases between. CDR1 and CDR2 (germline): MGHRA, YSYEKL.

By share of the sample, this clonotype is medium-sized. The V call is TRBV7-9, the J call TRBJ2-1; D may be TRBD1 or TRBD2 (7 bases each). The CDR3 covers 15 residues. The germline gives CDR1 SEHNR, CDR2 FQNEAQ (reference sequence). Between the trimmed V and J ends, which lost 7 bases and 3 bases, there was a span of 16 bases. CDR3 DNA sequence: TGTGCCAGCACCCCCAGGGGGGGCAGCTACAATGAGCAGTTCTTC. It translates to CASTPRGGSYNEQFF.

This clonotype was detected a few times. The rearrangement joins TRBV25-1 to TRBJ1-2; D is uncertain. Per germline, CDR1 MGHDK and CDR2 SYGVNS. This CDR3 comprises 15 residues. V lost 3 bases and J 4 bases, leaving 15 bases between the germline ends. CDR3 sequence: CASSDVRESAYGYTF. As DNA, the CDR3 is TGTGCCAGCAGTGATGTGAGGGAGTCGGCCTATGGCTACACCTTC.

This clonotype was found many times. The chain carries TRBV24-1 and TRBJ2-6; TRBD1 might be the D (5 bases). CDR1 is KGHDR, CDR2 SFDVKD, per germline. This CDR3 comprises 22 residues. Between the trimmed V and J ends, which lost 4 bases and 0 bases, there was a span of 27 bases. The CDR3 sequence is CATSDLTKFTGQPNSGANVLTF. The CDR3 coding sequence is TGTGCCACCAGTGACCTAACAAAATTTACAGGCCAACCCAACTCTGGGGCCAACGTCCTGACTTTC.

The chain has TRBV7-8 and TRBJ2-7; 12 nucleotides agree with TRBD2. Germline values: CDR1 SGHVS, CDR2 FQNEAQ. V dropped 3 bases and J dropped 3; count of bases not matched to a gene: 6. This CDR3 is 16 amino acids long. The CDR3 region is CASSLGTSGLFYEQYF. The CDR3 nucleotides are TGTGCCAGCAGCTTGGGGACTAGCGGGCTTTTCTACGAGCAGTACTTC.

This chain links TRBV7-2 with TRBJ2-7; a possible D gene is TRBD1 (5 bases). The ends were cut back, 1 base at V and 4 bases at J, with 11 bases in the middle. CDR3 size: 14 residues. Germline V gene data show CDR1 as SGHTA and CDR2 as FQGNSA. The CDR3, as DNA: TGTGCCAGCAGCTTAGGTCCTGCAGGGTACGAGCAGTACTTC. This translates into CASSLGPAGYEQYF.

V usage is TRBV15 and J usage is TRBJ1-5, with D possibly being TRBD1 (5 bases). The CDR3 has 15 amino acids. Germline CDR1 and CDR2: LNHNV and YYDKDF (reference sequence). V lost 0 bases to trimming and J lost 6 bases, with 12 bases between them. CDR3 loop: CATSRDLGVGQPQHF. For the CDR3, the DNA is TGTGCCACCAGCAGAGATCTAGGGGTAGGTCAGCCCCAGCATTTT. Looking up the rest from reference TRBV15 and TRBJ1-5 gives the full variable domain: DAMVIQNPRYQVTQFGKPVTLSCSQTLNHNVMYWYQQKSSQAPKLLFHYYDKDFNNEADTPDNFQSRRPNTSFCFLDIRSPGLGDTAMYLCATSRDLGVGQPQHFGDGTRLSIL.

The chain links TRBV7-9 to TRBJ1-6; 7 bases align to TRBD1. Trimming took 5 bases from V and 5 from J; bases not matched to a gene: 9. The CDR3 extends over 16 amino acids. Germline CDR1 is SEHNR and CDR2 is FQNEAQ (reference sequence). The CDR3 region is CASSSNRDSDNSPLHF. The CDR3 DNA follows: TGTGCCAGCAGCAGCAACCGGGACAGCGATAATTCACCCCTCCACTTT.

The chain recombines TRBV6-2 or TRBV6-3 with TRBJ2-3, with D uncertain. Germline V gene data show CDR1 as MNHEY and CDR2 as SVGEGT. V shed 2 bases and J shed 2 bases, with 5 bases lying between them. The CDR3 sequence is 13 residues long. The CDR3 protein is CASSYGTTDTQYF. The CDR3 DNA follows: TGTGCCAGCAGTTACGGTACCACAGATACGCAGTATTTT.

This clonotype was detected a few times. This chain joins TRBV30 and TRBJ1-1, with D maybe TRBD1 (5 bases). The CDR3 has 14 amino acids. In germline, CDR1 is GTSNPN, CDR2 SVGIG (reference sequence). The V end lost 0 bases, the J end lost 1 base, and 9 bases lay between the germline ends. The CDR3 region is CAWSVNGGNTEAFF. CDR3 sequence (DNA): TGTGCCTGGAGTGTAAATGGGGGGAACACTGAAGCTTTCTTT.

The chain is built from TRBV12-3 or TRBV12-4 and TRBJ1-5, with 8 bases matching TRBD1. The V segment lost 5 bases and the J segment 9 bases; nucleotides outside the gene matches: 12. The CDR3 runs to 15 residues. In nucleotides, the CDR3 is TGTGCCAGCAGTGCCAGGGGGCCTGCTCAGATGCCCCAGCATTTT. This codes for CASSARGPAQMPQHF.

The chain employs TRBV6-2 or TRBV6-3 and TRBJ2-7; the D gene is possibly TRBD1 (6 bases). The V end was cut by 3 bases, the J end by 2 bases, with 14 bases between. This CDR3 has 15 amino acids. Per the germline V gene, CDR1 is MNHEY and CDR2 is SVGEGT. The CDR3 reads CASSYDRDTPYEQYF. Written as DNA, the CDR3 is TGTGCCAGCAGTTATGATCGGGACACCCCCTACGAGCAGTACTTC.

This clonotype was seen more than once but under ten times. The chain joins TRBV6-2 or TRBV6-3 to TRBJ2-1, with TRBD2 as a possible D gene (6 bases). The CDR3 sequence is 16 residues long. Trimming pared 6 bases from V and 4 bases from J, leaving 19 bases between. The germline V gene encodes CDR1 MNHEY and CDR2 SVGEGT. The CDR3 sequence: CASRPSTGVLYNEQFF. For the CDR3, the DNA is TGTGCCAGCAGACCCTCGACGGGGGTACTGTACAATGAGCAGTTCTTC.

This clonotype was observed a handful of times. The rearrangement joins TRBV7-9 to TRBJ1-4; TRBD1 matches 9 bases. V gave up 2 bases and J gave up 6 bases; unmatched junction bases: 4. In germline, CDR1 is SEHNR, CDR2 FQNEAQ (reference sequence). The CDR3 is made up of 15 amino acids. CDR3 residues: CASSLLRQGDEKLFF. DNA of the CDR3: TGTGCCAGCAGCTTACTGAGACAGGGGGATGAAAAACTGTTTTTT.

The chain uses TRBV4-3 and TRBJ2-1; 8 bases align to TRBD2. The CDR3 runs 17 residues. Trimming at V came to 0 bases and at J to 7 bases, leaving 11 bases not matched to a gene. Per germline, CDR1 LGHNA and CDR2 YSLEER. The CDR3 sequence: CASSQERSSGVLNEQFF. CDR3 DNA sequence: TGCGCCAGCAGCCAAGAAAGGAGTAGCGGGGTGCTAAATGAGCAGTTCTTC.

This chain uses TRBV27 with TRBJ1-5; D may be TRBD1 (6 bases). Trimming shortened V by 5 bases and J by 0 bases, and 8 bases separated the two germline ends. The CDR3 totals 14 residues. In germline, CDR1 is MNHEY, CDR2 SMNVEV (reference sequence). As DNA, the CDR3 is TGTGCCAGCAGTACAGGGTATAGCAATCAGCCCCAGCATTTT. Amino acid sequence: CASSTGYSNQPQHF.

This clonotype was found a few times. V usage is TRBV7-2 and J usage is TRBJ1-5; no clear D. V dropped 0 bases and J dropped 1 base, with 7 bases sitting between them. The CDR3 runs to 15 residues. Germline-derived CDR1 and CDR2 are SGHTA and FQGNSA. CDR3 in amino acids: CASSLAGWSNQPQHF. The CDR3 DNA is TGTGCCAGCAGCTTAGCGGGGTGGAGCAATCAGCCCCAGCATTTT.

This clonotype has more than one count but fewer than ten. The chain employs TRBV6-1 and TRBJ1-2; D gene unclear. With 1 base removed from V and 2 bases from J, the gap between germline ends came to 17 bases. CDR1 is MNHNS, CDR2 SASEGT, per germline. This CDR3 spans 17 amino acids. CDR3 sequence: CASSEDRVTARNYGYTF. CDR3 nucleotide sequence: TGTGCCAGCAGTGAAGATAGGGTAACAGCCAGGAACTATGGCTACACCTTC.

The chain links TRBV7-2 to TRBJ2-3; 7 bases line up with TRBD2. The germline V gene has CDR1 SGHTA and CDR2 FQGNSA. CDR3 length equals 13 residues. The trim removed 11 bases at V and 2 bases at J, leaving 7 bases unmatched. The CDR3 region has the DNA TGTGCCGCTTCGAGCGGGAACACAGATACGCAGTATTTT. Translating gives CAASSGNTDTQYF.